This T cell receptor (beta chain) was observed in a study of cytomegalovirus exposure and HLA in healthy donors. Notes on the study in general: Analyses of presence and absence presupposed an approximately uniform sequencing depth across donors.

Concerning this clone: Its target is not known.

The PCR ran on 60 Vbeta and 13 Jbeta primers. Assay used: immunoSEQ multiplex PCR; TCRdb lists only in-frame clones, some missing. Of some 100,000 clones listed, approximately 81% are singletons. The length of the CDR3 is 13 residues. Germline loops: CDR1 KGHSH, CDR2 LQKENI. V lost 6 bases and J lost 2, with 10 bases in between. The sequence was obtained from a male donor in good health and CMV-seropositive. J is TRBJ1-2 and V is TRBV18; a possible D gene is TRBD1 (6 bases). Sequencing was done on a sample of PBMCs. The CDR3 loop reads CASSPDRNYGYTF. The CDR3 DNA sequence: TGTGCCAGCTCCCCCGACAGGAACTATGGCTACACCTTC.